This T cell receptor beta chain was sequenced for a study of CXCR3-negative and CXCR3-positive naive CD8 T cells. Study outcomes and limitations: Comparison of naive cells showed more hydrophobic TRB CDR3s in CXCR3-positive than in CXCR3-negative naive cells. Naive cells, whether CXCR3-negative or CXCR3-positive, had similar TRBV-TRBJ usage, while memory cells differed.

Via 5' RACE with UMI labels, TRB cDNA libraries were prepared. TCRdb reprocessed the 5' RACE reads, with one entry per CDR3 protein and no DNA. This table lists over 70,000 distinct CDR3 sequences. Notes on this clonotype: As yet, its antigen is unknown.

Under 350,000 cells per CD8+ T cell subset were flow-sorted in triplicate. The CDR3 totals 14 residues. CDR1 and CDR2 (germline): LGHDT, YNNKEL (reference sequence). V gene TRBV3-1 combines with J gene TRBJ2-3. Material: naive CXCR3+ CD8+ T cells from blood. Subset indicated: CD45RO-CCR7+CD27+CD95- naive CD8+ T cells expressing CXCR3 (TNR3+). This TCR derives from a human donor in good health. Some clones in this sample may be carry-over from other donors' samples. The CDR3 is CASSQVRSPDTQYF.